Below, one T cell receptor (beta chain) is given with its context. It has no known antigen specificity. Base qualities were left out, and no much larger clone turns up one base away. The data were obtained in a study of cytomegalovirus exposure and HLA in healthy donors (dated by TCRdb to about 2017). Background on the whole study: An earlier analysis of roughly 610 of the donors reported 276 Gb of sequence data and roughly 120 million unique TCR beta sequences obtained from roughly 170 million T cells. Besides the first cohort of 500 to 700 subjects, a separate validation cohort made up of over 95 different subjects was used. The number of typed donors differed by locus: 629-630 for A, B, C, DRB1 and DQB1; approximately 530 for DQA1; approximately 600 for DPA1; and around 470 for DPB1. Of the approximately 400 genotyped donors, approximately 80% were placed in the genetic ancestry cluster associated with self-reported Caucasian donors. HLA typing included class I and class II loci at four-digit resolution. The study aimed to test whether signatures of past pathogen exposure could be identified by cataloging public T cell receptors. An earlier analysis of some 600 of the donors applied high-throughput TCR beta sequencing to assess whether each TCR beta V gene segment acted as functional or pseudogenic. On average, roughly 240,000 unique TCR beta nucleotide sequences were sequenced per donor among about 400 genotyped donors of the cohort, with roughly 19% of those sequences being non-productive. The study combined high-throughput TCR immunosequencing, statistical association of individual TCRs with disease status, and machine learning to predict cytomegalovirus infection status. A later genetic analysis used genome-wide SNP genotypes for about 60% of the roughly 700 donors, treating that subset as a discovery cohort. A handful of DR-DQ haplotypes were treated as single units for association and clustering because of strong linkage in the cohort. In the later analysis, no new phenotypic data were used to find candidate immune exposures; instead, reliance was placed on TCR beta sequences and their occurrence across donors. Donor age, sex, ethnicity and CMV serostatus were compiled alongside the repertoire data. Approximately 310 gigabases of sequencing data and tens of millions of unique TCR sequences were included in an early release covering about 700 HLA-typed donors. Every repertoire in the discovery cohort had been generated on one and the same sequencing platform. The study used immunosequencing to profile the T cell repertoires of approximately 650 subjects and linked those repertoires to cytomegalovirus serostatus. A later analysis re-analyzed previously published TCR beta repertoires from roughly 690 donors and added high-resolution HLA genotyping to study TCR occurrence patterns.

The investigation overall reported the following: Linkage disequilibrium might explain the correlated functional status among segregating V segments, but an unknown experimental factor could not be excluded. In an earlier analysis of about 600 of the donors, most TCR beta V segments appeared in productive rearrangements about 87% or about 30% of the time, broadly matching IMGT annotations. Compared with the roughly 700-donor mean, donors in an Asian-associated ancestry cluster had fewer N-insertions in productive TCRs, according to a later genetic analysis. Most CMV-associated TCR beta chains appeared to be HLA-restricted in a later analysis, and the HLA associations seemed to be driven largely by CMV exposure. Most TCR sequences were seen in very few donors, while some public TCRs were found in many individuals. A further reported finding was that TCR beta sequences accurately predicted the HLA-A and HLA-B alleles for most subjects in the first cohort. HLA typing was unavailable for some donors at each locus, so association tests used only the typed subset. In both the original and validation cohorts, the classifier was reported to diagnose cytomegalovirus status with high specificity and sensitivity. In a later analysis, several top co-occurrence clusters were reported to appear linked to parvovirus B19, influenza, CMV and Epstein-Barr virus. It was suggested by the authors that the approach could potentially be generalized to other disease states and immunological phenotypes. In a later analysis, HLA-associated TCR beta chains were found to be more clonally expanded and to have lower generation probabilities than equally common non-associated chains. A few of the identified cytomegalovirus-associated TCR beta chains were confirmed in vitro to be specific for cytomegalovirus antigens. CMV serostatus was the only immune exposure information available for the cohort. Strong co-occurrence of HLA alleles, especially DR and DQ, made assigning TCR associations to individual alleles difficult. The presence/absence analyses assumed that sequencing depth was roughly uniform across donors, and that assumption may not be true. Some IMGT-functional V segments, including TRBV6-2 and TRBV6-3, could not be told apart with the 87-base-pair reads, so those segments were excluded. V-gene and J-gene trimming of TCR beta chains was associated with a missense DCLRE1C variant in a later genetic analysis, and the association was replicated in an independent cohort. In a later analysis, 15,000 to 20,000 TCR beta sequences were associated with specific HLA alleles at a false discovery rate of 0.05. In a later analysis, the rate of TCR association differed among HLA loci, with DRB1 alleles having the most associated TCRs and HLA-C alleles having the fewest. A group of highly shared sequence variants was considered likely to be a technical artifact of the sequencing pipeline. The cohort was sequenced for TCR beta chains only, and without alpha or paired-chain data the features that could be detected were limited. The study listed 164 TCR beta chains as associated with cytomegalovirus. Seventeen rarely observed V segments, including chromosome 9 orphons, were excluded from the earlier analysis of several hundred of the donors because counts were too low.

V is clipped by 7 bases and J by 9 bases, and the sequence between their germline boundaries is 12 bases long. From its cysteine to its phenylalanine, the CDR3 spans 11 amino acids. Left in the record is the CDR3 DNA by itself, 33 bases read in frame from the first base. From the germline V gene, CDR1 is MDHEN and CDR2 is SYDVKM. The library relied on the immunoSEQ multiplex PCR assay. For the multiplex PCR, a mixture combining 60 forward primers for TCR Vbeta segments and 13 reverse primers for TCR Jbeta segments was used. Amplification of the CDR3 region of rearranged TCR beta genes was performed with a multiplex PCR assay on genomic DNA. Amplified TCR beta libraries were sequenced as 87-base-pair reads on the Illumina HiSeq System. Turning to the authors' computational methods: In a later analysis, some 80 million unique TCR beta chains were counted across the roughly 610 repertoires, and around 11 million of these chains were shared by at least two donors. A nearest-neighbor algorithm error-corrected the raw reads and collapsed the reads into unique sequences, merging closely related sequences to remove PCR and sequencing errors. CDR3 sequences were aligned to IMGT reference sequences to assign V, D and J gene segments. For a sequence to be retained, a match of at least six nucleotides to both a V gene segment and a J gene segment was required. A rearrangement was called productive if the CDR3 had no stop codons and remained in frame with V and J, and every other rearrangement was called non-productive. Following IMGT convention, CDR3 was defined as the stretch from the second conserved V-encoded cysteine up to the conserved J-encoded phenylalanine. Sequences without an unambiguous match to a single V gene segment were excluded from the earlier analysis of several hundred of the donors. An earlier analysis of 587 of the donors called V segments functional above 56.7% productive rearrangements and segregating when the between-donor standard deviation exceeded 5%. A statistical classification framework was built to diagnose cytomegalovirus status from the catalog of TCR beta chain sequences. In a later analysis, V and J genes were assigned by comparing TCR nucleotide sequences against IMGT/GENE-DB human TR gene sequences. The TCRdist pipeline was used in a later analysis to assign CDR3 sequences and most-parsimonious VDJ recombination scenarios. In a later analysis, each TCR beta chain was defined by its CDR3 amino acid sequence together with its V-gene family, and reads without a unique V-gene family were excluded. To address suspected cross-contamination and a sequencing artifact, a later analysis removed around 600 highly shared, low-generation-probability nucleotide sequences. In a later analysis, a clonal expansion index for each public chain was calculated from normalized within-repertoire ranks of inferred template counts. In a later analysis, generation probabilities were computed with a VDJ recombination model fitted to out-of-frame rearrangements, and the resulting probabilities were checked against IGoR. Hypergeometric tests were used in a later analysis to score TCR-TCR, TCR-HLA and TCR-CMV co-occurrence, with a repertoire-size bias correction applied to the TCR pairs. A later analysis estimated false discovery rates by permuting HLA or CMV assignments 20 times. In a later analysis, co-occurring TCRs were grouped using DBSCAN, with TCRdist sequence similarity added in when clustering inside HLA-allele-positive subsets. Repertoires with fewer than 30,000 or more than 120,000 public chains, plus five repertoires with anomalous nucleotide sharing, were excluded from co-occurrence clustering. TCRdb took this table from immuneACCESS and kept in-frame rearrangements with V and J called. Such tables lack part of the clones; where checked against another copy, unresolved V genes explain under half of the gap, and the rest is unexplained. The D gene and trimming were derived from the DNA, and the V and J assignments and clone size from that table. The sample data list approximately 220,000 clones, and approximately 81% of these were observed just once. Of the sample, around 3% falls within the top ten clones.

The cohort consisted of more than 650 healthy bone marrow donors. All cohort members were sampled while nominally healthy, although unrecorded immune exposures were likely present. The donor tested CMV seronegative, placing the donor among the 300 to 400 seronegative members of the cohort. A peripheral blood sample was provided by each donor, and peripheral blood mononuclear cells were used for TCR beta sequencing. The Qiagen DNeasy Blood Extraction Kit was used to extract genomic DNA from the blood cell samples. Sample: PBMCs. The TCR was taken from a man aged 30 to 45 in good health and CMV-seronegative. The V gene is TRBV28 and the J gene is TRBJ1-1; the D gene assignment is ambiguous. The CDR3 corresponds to CASKLEAKAFF. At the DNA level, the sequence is TGTGCCAGCAAACTAGAGGCAAAAGCTTTCTTT.